This T cell receptor beta chain originates from a study of cytomegalovirus exposure and HLA in healthy donors. Study-level findings and limits: Most TCR sequences were rare, but some public TCRs occurred in many donors. In a later analysis, TCR beta V- and J-gene trimming was associated with a missense DCLRE1C variant. Only CMV serostatus was available as immune exposure information.

At the time of sampling, donors were nominally healthy, though unrecorded immune exposures were likely. Primers: 60 Vbeta forward and 13 Jbeta reverse. The data were produced by immunoSEQ multiplex PCR, yet TCRdb's version contains in-frame clones alone and is incomplete. The data hold tens of thousands of clones, with around 74% observed a single time. Note on this clone: Its antigen is as yet unknown.

Sample: PBMCs. The clonotype was recovered from a human donor in good health.

The CDR3: CSVDRSSGAFF. In nucleotides, the CDR3 is TGCAGCGTCGACAGGTCCTCTGGAGCTTTCTTT. The chain is built from TRBV29-1 and TRBJ1-1; weak D call: TRBD1 (6 bases). The germline gives CDR1 SQVTM, CDR2 ANQGSEA. The ends were cut back, 6 bases at V and 10 bases at J, with 15 bases in the middle. CDR3 length equals 11 residues.